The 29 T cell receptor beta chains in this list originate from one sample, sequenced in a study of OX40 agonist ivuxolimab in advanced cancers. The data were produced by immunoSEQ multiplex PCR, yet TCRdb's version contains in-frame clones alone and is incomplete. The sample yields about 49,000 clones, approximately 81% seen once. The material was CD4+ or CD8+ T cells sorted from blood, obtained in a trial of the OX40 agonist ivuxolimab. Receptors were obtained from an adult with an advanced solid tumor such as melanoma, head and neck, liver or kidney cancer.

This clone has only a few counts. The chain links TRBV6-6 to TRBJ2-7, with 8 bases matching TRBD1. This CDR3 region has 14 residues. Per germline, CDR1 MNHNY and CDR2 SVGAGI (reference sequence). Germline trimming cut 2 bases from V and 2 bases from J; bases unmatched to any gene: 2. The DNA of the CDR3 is TGTGCCAGCAGTTACGAACAGGGGGCCTACGAGCAGTACGTC. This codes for CASSYEQGAYEQYV.

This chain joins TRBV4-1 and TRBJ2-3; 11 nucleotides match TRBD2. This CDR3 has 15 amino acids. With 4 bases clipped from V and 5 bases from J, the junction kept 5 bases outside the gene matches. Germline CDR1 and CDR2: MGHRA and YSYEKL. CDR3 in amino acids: CASSPLAGARDTQYF. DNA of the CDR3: TGCGCCAGCAGCCCACTAGCGGGAGCAAGAGATACGCAGTATTTT.

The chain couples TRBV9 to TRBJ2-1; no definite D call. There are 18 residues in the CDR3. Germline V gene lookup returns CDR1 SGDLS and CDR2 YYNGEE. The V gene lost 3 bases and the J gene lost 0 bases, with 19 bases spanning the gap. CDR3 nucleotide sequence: TGTGCCAGCAGCGATGGCCTCATCAACCCAAGCTCCTACAATGAGCAGTTCTTC. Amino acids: CASSDGLINPSSYNEQFF.

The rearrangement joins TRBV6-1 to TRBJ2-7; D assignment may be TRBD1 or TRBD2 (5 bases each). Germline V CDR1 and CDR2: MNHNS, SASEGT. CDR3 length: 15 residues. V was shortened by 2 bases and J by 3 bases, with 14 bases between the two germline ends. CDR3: CASSEFWGGGYEQYV. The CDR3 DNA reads TGTGCCAGCAGTGAATTTTGGGGTGGGGGCTACGAGCAGTACGTC.

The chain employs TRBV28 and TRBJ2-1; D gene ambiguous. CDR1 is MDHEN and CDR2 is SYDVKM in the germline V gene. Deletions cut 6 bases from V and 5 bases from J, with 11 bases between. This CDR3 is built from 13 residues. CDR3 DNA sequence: TGTGCCAGCAGCTCCCAACTCAACAATGAGCAGTTCTTC. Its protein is CASSSQLNNEQFF.

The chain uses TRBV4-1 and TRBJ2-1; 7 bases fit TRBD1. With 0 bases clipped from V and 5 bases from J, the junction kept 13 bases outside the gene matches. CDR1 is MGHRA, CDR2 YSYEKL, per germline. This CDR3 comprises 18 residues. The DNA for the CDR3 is TGCGCCAGCAGCCAAGATTGGGTAACAGGGGTGATAAACAATGAGCAGTTCTTC. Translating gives CASSQDWVTGVINNEQFF.

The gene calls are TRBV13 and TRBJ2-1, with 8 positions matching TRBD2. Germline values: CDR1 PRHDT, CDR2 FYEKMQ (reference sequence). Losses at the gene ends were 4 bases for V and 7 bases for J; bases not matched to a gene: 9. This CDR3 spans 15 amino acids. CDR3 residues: CASSSGRAGRNEQFF. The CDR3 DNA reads TGTGCCAGCAGCTCCGGGAGGGCGGGTCGAAATGAGCAGTTCTTC.

The chain's CDR3 is CASSIPGGRTEAFF. The CDR3 DNA sequence: TGTGCCAGTAGTATCCCCGGGGGTAGGACTGAAGCTTTCTTT. The rearrangement joins TRBV19 to TRBJ1-1; D perhaps matches TRBD1 (5 bases). V dropped 3 bases and J dropped 5 bases, with 13 bases sitting between them. Germline CDR1 reads LNHDA; CDR2 reads SQIVND (reference sequence). The CDR3 sequence is 14 residues long.

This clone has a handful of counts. As DNA, the CDR3 is TGTGCCAGCAGGAGAGACAGCTCCTACGAGCAGTACTTC. Encoded protein: CASRRDSSYEQYF. The chain uses TRBV6-5 and TRBJ2-7, with a tentative D call TRBD1 (5 bases). The CDR3 has 13 residues. V lost 6 bases and J 0 bases, leaving 9 bases between the germline ends. The germline gives CDR1 MNHEY, CDR2 SVGAGI.

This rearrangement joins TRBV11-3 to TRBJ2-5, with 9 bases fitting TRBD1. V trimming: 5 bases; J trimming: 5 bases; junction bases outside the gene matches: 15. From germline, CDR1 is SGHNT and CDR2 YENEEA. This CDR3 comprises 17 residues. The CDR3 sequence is CASSPGDRDPSVETQYF. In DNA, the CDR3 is TGTGCCAGCAGCCCCGGGGACAGGGACCCAAGTGTGGAGACCCAGTACTTC. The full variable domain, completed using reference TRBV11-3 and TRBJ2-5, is EAGVVQSPRYKIIEKKQPVAFWCNPISGHNTLYWYLQNLGQGPELLIRYENEEAVDDSQLPKDRFSAERLKGVDSTLKIQPAELGDSAVYLCASSPGDRDPSVETQYFGPGTRLLVL.

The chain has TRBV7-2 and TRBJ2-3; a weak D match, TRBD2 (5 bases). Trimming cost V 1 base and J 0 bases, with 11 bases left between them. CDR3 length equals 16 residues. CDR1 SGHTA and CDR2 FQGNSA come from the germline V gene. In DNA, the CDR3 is TGTGCCAGCAGCTTAGGAGGGATGGCTAGCACAGATACGCAGTATTTT. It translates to CASSLGGMASTDTQYF.

CDR3 sequence (DNA): TGTGCCAGCAGCTTTACCCTAGGGTCTGAAGCTTTCTTT. The encoded protein is CASSFTLGSEAFF. The chain has TRBV7-2 and TRBJ1-1; unclear D gene. Germline values: CDR1 SGHTA, CDR2 FQGNSA. This CDR3 is 13 amino acids long. V lost 3 bases, J lost 6 bases, and 11 bases lay in between. The full variable domain, rest sourced from reference TRBV7-2 and TRBJ1-1, is GAGVSQSPSNKVTEKGKDVELRCDPISGHTALYWYRQSLGQGLEFLIYFQGNSAPDKSGLPSDRFSAERTGGSVSTLTIQRTQQEDSAVYLCASSFTLGSEAFFGQGTRLTVV.

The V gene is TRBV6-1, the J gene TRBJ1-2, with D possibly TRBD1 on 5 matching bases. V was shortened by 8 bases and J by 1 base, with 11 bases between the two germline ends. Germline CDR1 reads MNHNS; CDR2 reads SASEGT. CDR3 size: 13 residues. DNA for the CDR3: TGTGCCAGCGGGACCGTGATTAACTATGGCTACACCTTC. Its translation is CASGTVINYGYTF.

The CDR3 bases are TGTGCCAGCAGTGACGGGACAGCCGGTTTCGGCCAGTACTTC. Its protein product is CASSDGTAGFGQYF. The rearrangement joins TRBV27 to TRBJ2-5; 7 nucleotides line up with TRBD1. The V gene's germline CDR1 is MNHEY and CDR2 SMNVEV (reference sequence). This CDR3 contains 14 residues. V gave up 5 bases and J gave up 10 bases; unmatched junction bases: 13.

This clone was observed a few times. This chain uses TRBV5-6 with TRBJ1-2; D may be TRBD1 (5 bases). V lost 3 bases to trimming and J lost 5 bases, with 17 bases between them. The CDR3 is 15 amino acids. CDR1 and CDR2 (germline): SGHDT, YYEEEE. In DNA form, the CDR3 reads TGTGCCAGCAGCTCCGAGGTGGCAGGGCTTTATGGCTACACCTTC. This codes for CASSSEVAGLYGYTF.

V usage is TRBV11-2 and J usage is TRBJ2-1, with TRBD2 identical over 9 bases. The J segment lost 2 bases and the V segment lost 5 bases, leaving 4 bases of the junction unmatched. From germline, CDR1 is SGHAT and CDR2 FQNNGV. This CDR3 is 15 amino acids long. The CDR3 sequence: CASSAGTSPYNEQFF. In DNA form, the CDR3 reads TGTGCCAGCAGCGCCGGGACTAGCCCCTACAATGAGCAGTTCTTC.

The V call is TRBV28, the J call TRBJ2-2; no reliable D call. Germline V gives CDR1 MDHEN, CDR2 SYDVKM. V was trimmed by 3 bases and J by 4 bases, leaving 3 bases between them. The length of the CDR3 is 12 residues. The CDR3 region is CASSFGTGELFF. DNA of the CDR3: TGTGCCAGCAGTTTTGGCACCGGGGAGCTGTTTTTT.

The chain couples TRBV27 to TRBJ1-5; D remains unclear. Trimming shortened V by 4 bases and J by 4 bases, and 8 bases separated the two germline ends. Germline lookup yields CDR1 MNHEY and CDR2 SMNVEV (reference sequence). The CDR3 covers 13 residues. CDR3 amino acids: CASSSDRNQPQHF. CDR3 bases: TGTGCCAGCAGTTCTGACCGGAATCAGCCCCAGCATTTT.

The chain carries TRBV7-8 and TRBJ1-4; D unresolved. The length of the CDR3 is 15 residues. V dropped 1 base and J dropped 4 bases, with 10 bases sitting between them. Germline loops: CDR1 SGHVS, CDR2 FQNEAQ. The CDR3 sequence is CASSLDTRFNEKLFF. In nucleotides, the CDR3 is TGTGCCAGCAGCTTAGATACACGGTTTAATGAAAAACTGTTTTTT.

CDR3 protein: CASSRTLRLYNEQFF. DNA for the CDR3: TGTGCCAGCAGTCGGACATTACGCCTCTACAATGAGCAGTTCTTC. The chain employs TRBV6-5 and TRBJ2-1; possibly TRBD1 for D (5 bases). The length of the CDR3 is 15 residues. Germline V gene data show CDR1 as MNHEY and CDR2 as SVGAGI. Trimming left V 5 bases short and J 3 bases short, with 14 bases between.

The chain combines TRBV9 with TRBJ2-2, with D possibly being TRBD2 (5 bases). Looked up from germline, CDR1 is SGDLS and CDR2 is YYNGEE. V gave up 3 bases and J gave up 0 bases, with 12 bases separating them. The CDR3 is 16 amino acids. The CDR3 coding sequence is TGTGCCAGCAGCGAGGCCCCGGAGGCGAACACCGGGGAGCTGTTTTTT. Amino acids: CASSEAPEANTGELFF.

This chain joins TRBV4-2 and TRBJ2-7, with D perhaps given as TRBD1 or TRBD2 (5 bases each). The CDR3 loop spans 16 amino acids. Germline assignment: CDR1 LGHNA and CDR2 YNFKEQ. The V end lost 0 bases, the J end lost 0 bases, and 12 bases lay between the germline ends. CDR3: CASSQEAGTSSYEQYF. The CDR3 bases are TGTGCCAGCAGCCAAGAGGCCGGGACCAGCTCCTACGAGCAGTACTTC.

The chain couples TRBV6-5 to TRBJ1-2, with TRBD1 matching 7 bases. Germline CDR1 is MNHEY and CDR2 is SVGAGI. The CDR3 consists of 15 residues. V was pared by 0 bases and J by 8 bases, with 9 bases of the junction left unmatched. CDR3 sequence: CASSYSADRAAGYTF. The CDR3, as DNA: TGTGCCAGCAGTTACTCTGCCGACAGGGCCGCCGGCTACACCTTC.

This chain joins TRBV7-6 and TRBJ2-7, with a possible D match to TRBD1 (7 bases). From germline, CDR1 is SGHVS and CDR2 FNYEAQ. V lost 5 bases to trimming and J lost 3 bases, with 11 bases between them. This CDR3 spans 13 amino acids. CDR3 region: CASSAGGSYEQYV. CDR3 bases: TGTGCCAGCAGCGCAGGGGGGAGCTACGAGCAGTACGTC.

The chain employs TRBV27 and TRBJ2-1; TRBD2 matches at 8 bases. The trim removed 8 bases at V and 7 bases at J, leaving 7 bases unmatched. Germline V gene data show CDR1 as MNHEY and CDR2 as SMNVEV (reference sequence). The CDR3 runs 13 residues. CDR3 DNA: TGTGCCAGCGGACTAGCCAGAGGTAATGAGCAGTTCTTC. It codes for CASGLARGNEQFF.

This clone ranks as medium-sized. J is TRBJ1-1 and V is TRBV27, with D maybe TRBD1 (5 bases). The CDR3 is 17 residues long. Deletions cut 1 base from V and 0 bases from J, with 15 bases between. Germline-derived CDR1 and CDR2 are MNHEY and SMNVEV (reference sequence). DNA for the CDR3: TGTGCCAGCAGTTTATACGGACATGACCAACTGAACACTGAAGCTTTCTTT. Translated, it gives CASSLYGHDQLNTEAFF.

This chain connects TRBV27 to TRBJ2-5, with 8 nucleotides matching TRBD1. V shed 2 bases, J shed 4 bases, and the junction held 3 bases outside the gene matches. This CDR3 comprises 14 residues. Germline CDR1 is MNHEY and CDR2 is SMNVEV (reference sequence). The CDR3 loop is CASSLAGGAETQYF. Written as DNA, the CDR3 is TGTGCCAGCAGTTTAGCAGGGGGCGCAGAGACCCAGTACTTC.

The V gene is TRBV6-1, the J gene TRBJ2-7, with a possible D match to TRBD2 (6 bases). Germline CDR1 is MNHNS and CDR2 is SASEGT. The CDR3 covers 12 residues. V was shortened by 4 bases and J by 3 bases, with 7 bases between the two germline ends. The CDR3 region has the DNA TGTGCCAGCAGTGGGGACTTCTACGAGCAGTACGTC. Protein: CASSGDFYEQYV.

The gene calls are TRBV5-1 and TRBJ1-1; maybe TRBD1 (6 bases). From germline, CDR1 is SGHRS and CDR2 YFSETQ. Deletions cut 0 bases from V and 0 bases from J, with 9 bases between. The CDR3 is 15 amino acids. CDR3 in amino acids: CASSLVDSMNTEAFF. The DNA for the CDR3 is TGCGCCAGCAGCTTGGTGGACAGCATGAACACTGAAGCTTTCTTT.